A single sample gave rise to the 2 T cell receptor beta chains below, sequenced in a study of Tregs in tolerant kidney transplant recipients. Recipient PBMCs carried a CFSE label and met irradiated graft donor PBMCs for five to seven days before FACS sorting. No cognate antigen is known for these TCRs. The repertoire was sequenced with immunoSEQ multiplex PCR; TCRdb's copy has only in-frame clones and lacks some. The ten top clones account for less than 20%, within a sample of roughly 980 clones. The sample consisted of CD4+ T cells from blood cultured with allogeneic cells, taken before the transplant. Source of these receptors: a human patient who received a combined kidney and bone marrow transplant.

About this clone: The DNA ends 3 residues before the CDR3 does, and the rest of the CDR3 is filled in from the germline J gene. The chain joins TRBV28 to TRBJ2-3; 9 nucleotides align to TRBD1. This CDR3 comprises 19 residues. Germline loops: CDR1 MDHEN, CDR2 SYDVKM. V gave up 8 bases and J gave up 7 bases; unmatched junction bases: 25. The CDR3 here is CASSRGWHKGDRALNTQYF. The CDR3 bases that were read are TGTGCCAGCTCGCGGGGCTGGCACAAGGGGGACAGGGCCCTTAATACG.

In terms of frequency, this clone is medium-sized. The sequenced fragment ends 3 residues before the CDR3 boundary, so the rest is inferred from the germline J gene. This rearrangement joins TRBV20-1 to TRBJ1-6; D is possibly TRBD1 (6 bases). Trimming took 0 bases from V and 3 from J, leaving 15 bases between them. From germline, CDR1 is DFQATT and CDR2 SNEGSKA (reference sequence). This CDR3 spans 17 amino acids. CDR3 in amino acids: CSARDYGRGIYNSPLHF. The DNA read from the CDR3 is TGCAGTGCTAGAGATTACGGCAGGGGAATCTATAATTCACCC.